The 22 T cell receptor beta chains reported below all come from one sample, sequenced in a study of siplizumab effects on memory and regulatory T cells. Only in-frame clones appear in the TCRdb table, and some are missing; sequencing was by immunoSEQ multiplex PCR. The table records more than 75,000 clones, 90% to 95% of them present only once. The sample comprised CD8+ T cells sorted from blood. The receptors shown here come from a human donor in good health.

The chain recombines TRBV9 with TRBJ2-5; TRBD1 might be the D (5 bases). This CDR3 is 14 amino acids long. V was pared by 3 bases and J by 2 bases, with 11 bases between. Germline CDR1 reads SGDLS; CDR2 reads YYNGEE. The CDR3 reads CASSGLGVQETQYF. In DNA, the CDR3 is TGTGCCAGCAGCGGGTTAGGGGTTCAAGAGACCCAGTACTTC.

The chain links TRBV11-3 to TRBJ2-3; D not resolved. Germline loops: CDR1 SGHNT, CDR2 YENEEA. The ends were cut back, 5 bases at V and 4 bases at J, with 13 bases in the middle. This CDR3 is built from 14 residues. In DNA form, the CDR3 reads TGTGCCAGCAGCAGGAGTATGTTGGCAGATACGCAGTATTTT. Its protein is CASSRSMLADTQYF.

This clone turned up a few times. This rearrangement joins TRBV6-5 to TRBJ1-6, with D maybe TRBD1 (5 bases). The ends were cut back, 5 bases at V and 4 bases at J, with 9 bases in the middle. The CDR3 spans 14 residues. From germline, CDR1 is MNHEY and CDR2 SVGAGI. CDR3 region: CASSEDSYNSPLHF. The CDR3 DNA sequence: TGTGCCAGCAGTGAAGACAGTTATAATTCACCCCTCCACTTT.

J is TRBJ2-1 and V is TRBV27; D perhaps matches TRBD1 (5 bases). From germline, CDR1 is MNHEY and CDR2 SMNVEV (reference sequence). V was clipped by 1 base and J by 0 bases, with 13 bases between them. The CDR3 sequence is 17 residues long. The CDR3 DNA follows: TGTGCCAGCAGTTTATGGGGCAGAGGTAGCTCCTACAATGAGCAGTTCTTC. This sequence encodes CASSLWGRGSSYNEQFF.

V is TRBV11-1 and J is TRBJ2-7; 8 nucleotides agree with TRBD2. Germline V gives CDR1 SGHAT, CDR2 FQDESV (reference sequence). The J segment lost 2 bases and the V segment lost 3 bases, leaving 3 bases of the junction unmatched. This CDR3 is built from 14 residues. The CDR3 nucleotides are TGTGCCAGCAGCTTTGCGGGGGGCACCTACGAGCAGTACTTC. As protein: CASSFAGGTYEQYF.

V gene TRBV6-5 combines with J gene TRBJ2-7; weak D call: TRBD2 (6 bases). There are 14 residues in the CDR3. Trimming took 7 bases from V and 4 from J, leaving 17 bases between them. Germline lookup yields CDR1 MNHEY and CDR2 SVGAGI. CDR3 loop: CASTSLVAGYEQYF. The CDR3 coding sequence is TGTGCCAGCACCTCTTTGGTCGCGGGGTACGAGCAGTACTTC.

The chain employs TRBV6-5 and TRBJ1-1; D remains ambiguous. Germline loops: CDR1 MNHEY, CDR2 SVGAGI. V shed 6 bases and J shed 1 base, with 6 bases lying between them. This CDR3 is 12 amino acids long. The CDR3, as DNA: TGTGCCAGCAGCTCAGGGAACACTGAAGCTTTCTTT. Its protein is CASSSGNTEAFF.

The J gene is TRBJ2-3, the V gene TRBV4-3; D perhaps matches TRBD1 (6 bases). Per the germline V gene, CDR1 is LGHNA and CDR2 is YSLEER. This CDR3 comprises 13 residues. Trimming cost V 3 bases and J 4 bases, with 8 bases left between them. The CDR3 DNA sequence: TGCGCCAGCAGCCAGGACAGTCCAGATACGCAGTATTTT. Encoded protein: CASSQDSPDTQYF.

This clone was found once. The V gene is TRBV9, the J gene TRBJ2-7; D is perhaps TRBD2 (5 bases). Looked up from germline, CDR1 is SGDLS and CDR2 is YYNGEE. The CDR3 has 12 residues. Trimming took 4 bases from V and 3 from J, leaving 8 bases between them. CDR3 protein: CASSPGNYEQYF. The DNA for the CDR3 is TGTGCCAGCAGCCCGGGAAACTACGAGCAGTACTTC.

The chain has TRBV28 and TRBJ2-3; TRBD1 matches at 9 bases. V dropped 7 bases and J dropped 0; count of bases not matched to a gene: 14. Germline assignment: CDR1 MDHEN and CDR2 SYDVKM. This CDR3 spans 18 amino acids. CDR3 nucleotides: TGTGCCAGCACCCTAGACAGGGGGGCTTTAACTAGCACAGATACGCAGTATTTT. It is translated as CASTLDRGALTSTDTQYF.

This clone has just one count. V is TRBV9 and J is TRBJ2-2; D uncertain. The germline CDR1 and CDR2 sequences are SGDLS and YYNGEE. V gave up 4 bases and J gave up 2 bases, with 15 bases separating them. The CDR3 loop spans 16 amino acids. The CDR3 loop reads CASSPHMLGNTGELFF. CDR3 nucleotides: TGTGCCAGCAGCCCACATATGCTTGGTAACACCGGGGAGCTGTTTTTT.

The CDR3 here is CASSYGGTGDEQYF. The CDR3 DNA is TGTGCCAGCAGTTACGGCGGGACAGGGGACGAGCAGTACTTC. The rearrangement uses TRBV6-5 and TRBJ2-7; 10 positions agree with TRBD1. Germline values: CDR1 MNHEY, CDR2 SVGAGI. The CDR3 has 14 amino acids. V lost 2 bases and J lost 5; bases outside the gene matches: 3.

CDR3 region: CAWSVISYEQYF. For the CDR3, the DNA is TGTGCCTGGAGTGTCATTTCCTACGAGCAGTACTTC. The genes are TRBV30 and TRBJ2-7; D call uncertain. The CDR3 length is 12 residues. V was cut by 0 bases and J by 1 base, with 4 bases left in between. Germline CDR1 reads GTSNPN; CDR2 reads SVGIG (reference sequence).

The chain couples TRBV2 to TRBJ1-5; TRBD1 matches 10 bases. Germline V gene data show CDR1 as SNHLY and CDR2 as FYNNEI. V trimming: 2 bases; J trimming: 5 bases; junction bases outside the gene matches: 3. This CDR3 region has 15 residues. This CDR3 is CASSEIGTGDQPQHF. The CDR3 coding sequence is TGTGCCAGCAGTGAAATCGGGACAGGGGATCAGCCCCAGCATTTT.

This chain connects TRBV5-6 to TRBJ1-5; a possible D gene is TRBD1 (5 bases). CDR3 length: 16 residues. The V end lost 6 bases, the J end lost 4 bases, and 20 bases lay between the germline ends. Germline loops: CDR1 SGHDT, CDR2 YYEEEE. As DNA, the CDR3 is TGTGCCAGCACCACCCGCGGGGGATTTGCGAATCAGCCCCAGCATTTT. As protein: CASTTRGGFANQPQHF.

This rearrangement joins TRBV4-3 to TRBJ2-5; TRBD2 matches 12 bases. CDR3 length: 17 amino acids. From germline, CDR1 is LGHNA and CDR2 YSLEER. Trimming at V came to 4 bases and at J to 4 bases, leaving 10 bases not matched to a gene. The CDR3 nucleotides are TGCGCCAGCAGCCGTCGACTAGCGGGAGCGGATCCAGAGACCCAGTACTTC. It yields the protein CASSRRLAGADPETQYF.

The rearrangement links TRBV19 to TRBJ2-3, with D unresolved. Germline CDR1 is LNHDA and CDR2 is SQIVND (reference sequence). The CDR3 has 15 residues. V lost 5 bases and J lost 0, with 12 bases in between. The CDR3 DNA reads as TGTGCCAGTAGTTCGGACGGCGCTAGCACAGATACGCAGTATTTT. It yields the protein CASSSDGASTDTQYF.

Regarding this clone: This same CDR3 is encoded by further DNA sequences in the sample. The chain combines TRBV27 with TRBJ2-3; possibly TRBD2 for D (6 bases). Per the germline V gene, CDR1 is MNHEY and CDR2 is SMNVEV (reference sequence). The V gene lost 2 bases and the J gene lost 4 bases, with 7 bases spanning the gap. This CDR3 is built from 13 residues. The CDR3 here is CASSLGGPDTQYF. The CDR3 nucleotides are TGTGCCAGCAGTTTAGGAGGGCCAGATACGCAGTATTTT.

This chain's CDR3 is CASTPGEEGGPDTQYF. CDR3 bases: TGTGCCAGCACCCCAGGCGAGGAGGGGGGTCCAGATACGCAGTATTTT. The genes are TRBV7-9 and TRBJ2-3; D assignment may be TRBD1 or TRBD2 (6 bases each). Looked up from germline, CDR1 is SEHNR and CDR2 is FQNEAQ (reference sequence). Trimming cost V 7 bases and J 4 bases, with 21 bases left between them. The CDR3 spans 16 residues.

The chain recombines TRBV11-1 with TRBJ2-3; D may be TRBD1 (7 bases). The CDR3 consists of 15 residues. Germline values: CDR1 SGHAT, CDR2 FQDESV (reference sequence). Between the trimmed V and J ends, which lost 2 bases and 8 bases, there was a span of 17 bases. The CDR3 region has the DNA TGTGCCAGCAGCTTAAGGACAGGAGGGGTTGGTACGCAGTATTTT. It translates to CASSLRTGGVGTQYF.

This chain connects TRBV11-2 to TRBJ2-5; TRBD1 might be the D (6 bases). CDR1 is SGHAT, CDR2 FQNNGV, per germline. The CDR3 extends over 15 amino acids. Trimming shortened V by 5 bases and J by 5 bases, and 18 bases separated the two germline ends. The CDR3 protein is CASSARGGSPETQYF. The CDR3 bases are TGTGCCAGCAGCGCCCGAGGGGGATCGCCGGAGACCCAGTACTTC.

J is TRBJ2-7 and V is TRBV5-4; 11 nucleotides line up with TRBD2. Germline CDR1 reads SGHNT; CDR2 reads YYREEE (reference sequence). The trim removed 3 bases at V and 4 bases at J, leaving 6 bases unmatched. CDR3 size: 15 residues. The CDR3: CASSWASGRPYEQYF. Written as DNA, the CDR3 is TGTGCCAGCAGCTGGGCTAGCGGGAGGCCTTACGAGCAGTACTTC. The complete variable domain, with remaining parts taken from reference TRBV5-4 and TRBJ2-7, reads ETGVTQSPTHLIKTRGQQVTLRCSSQSGHNTVSWYQQALGQGPQFIFQYYREEENGRGNFPPRFSGLQFPNYSSELNVNALELDDSALYLCASSWASGRPYEQYFGPGTRLTVT.